The rows below give T cell receptor beta chains drawn from one sample of a study of cytomegalovirus exposure and HLA in healthy donors. The method was immunoSEQ multiplex PCR; TCRdb's version includes in-frame clones alone and lacks a portion of them. Here the sample spans 100,000 to 150,000 clones, more than 55% being singletons. The sequenced material came from PBMCs. These TCRs come from a man aged 18 to 29 in good health and CMV-seronegative. CDR3s include the opening cysteine and the closing phenylalanine or tryptophan. D genes are given only for firm matches. The size field is filled for only some rows; it gives once, few, many or a size class.

TGTGCCAGCAGTCCCGGACTAGCTGGCACAGATACGCAGTATTTT	CASSPGLAGTDTQYF	NA	TRBJ2-3	TRBV11-3	TRBD2
TGTGCCAGCAGTTATCAGACAGGGCCAACCGGGGAGCTGTTTTTT	CASSYQTGPTGELFF	NA	TRBJ2-2	TRBV6-5	TRBD1
TGTGCCAGTAGTATAGGCCCGGGAGGGCGGTATGATGGCTACACCTTC	CASSIGPGGRYDGYTF	NA	TRBJ1-2	TRBV19	NA
TGTGCCAGCAGCGTAGGGCGGGGGGCAAACCCAGATACGCAGTATTTT	CASSVGRGANPDTQYF	few	TRBJ2-3	TRBV9	TRBD2
TGTGCCAGTAGTATCGGGGGGGCTTTAAGGCAGCCCCAGCATTTT	CASSIGGALRQPQHF	NA	TRBJ1-5	TRBV19	NA
TGTGCCAGCAGTACCGGACAGGGGAAAAACATTCAGTACTTC	CASSTGQGKNIQYF	NA	TRBJ2-4	TRBV6-5	TRBD1
TGTGCCAGCAGCCCCGCGGGGGATGAGCAGTTCTTC	CASSPAGDEQFF	once	TRBJ2-1	TRBV11-3	TRBD2
TGTGCCAGCAGTTACGCTAGCGGGAGAAATGAGCAGTTCTTC	CASSYASGRNEQFF	NA	TRBJ2-1	TRBV6-5	TRBD2
TGTGCCAGCAGTTACGGGCTCCTCATTTACGAGCAGTACTTC	CASSYGLLIYEQYF	few	TRBJ2-7	TRBV6-6	NA
TGTGCCAGCAGTTTTTTCAGCGGGAGAGGAGAGACCCAGTACTTC	CASSFFSGRGETQYF	NA	TRBJ2-5	TRBV27	TRBD2
TGTGCCAGCAGCTTAGGCGCAGGGGGCAATGAGCAGTTCTTC	CASSLGAGGNEQFF	NA	TRBJ2-1	TRBV7-2	TRBD1
TGTGCCAGCAGCCAAGTAGAGAAGCCGAACACTGAAGCTTTCTTT	CASSQVEKPNTEAFF	NA	TRBJ1-1	TRBV4-2	NA
TGTGCCAGCAGCTATTTAGGACAGGGGACTGAAGCTTTCTTT	CASSYLGQGTEAFF	NA	TRBJ1-1	TRBV7-9	TRBD1
TGCAGCGTTGAAGCCGGCAGGGGAAGCGCTGAAGCTTTCTTT	CSVEAGRGSAEAFF	NA	TRBJ1-1	TRBV29-1	NA
TGTGCCAGCAGCTACTCAGGGGCGGGTGTCACTGAAGCTTTCTTT	CASSYSGAGVTEAFF	few	TRBJ1-1	TRBV5-4	NA
TGTGCCAGCAGCCAAGATCTAGCGGGAGGGCGGGTGGTCATTCAGTACTTC	CASSQDLAGGRVVIQYF	NA	TRBJ2-4	TRBV4-2	TRBD2
TGTGCCAGCAGTGAAGGCGGGGTCAATGAGCAGTTCTTC	CASSEGGVNEQFF	NA	TRBJ2-1	TRBV2	NA
TGTGCCAGCAGTATTCCGACTAGCGGGACAGATACGCAGTATTTT	CASSIPTSGTDTQYF	NA	TRBJ2-3	TRBV27	TRBD2
TGTGCCAGTAGTATAGGAAGCGGGAAGAGGTACGAGCAGTACTTC	CASSIGSGKRYEQYF	few	TRBJ2-7	TRBV19	TRBD2
TGCGCCAGCAGCTTCGAAGCGGGGCTTTACAATGAGCAGTTCTTC	CASSFEAGLYNEQFF	NA	TRBJ2-1	TRBV5-1	TRBD2
TGTGCCAGCTCACCAGTTTCCTCGGAGATCCCAACTAAAGAGACCCAGTACTTC	CASSPVSSEIPTKETQYF	NA	TRBJ2-5	TRBV18	NA
TGTGCCAGCTCACCGGGGGGACTGGTGATGGAGCAGTACTTC	CASSPGGLVMEQYF	NA	TRBJ2-7	TRBV18	NA
TGTGCCAGTAGCCTCCTCCCCTCAGGGGAACAAGAGACCCAGTACTTC	CASSLLPSGEQETQYF	NA	TRBJ2-5	TRBV19	NA
TGTGCCAGCAGTCTCACCCTTCCTCGGACTAGCGGGGGGGCCGAGGAGACCCAGTACTTC	CASSLTLPRTSGGAEETQYF	NA	TRBJ2-5	TRBV27	TRBD2
TGTGCCAGCAGCGTAGCACTATCGACTCCCTACGAGCAGTACTTC	CASSVALSTPYEQYF	NA	TRBJ2-7	TRBV9	NA
TGCGCCAGCAGCTTGGGTCAGGACTACGAGCAGTACTTC	CASSLGQDYEQYF	NA	TRBJ2-7	TRBV5-1	NA
TGTGCCTCAAAGAAGGGACTAGCGGGAGTGTGTGAGCAGTTCTTC	CASKKGLAGVCEQFF	NA	TRBJ2-1	TRBV30	TRBD2
TGTGCCAGCAGTTGGGGCAGAGGAGAGACCCAGTACTTC	CASSWGRGETQYF	few	TRBJ2-5	TRBV28	NA
TGTGCCAGCAGTTTCCAGGGACTAGCGGGGACAGATACGCAGTATTTT	CASSFQGLAGTDTQYF	NA	TRBJ2-3	TRBV6-5	TRBD2
TGTGCCAGCAGCGCTCTTGGGGAAGCGGGGTCTTACCTCGAGCAGTACTTC	CASSALGEAGSYLEQYF	NA	TRBJ2-7	TRBV28	TRBD2
TGCAGCGGGGGGAGGCGGGGGGGCAATGAGCAGTTCTTC	CSGGRRGGNEQFF	NA	TRBJ2-1	TRBV29-1	TRBD2
TGTGCCAGCTCACCCCGCTCTCAGACAGGGGAAAAACTGTTTTTT	CASSPRSQTGEKLFF	NA	TRBJ1-4	TRBV18	TRBD1
TGCGCCAGCAGCTTGGGGCGGACAGGAGCTTTCTTT	CASSLGRTGAFF	NA	TRBJ1-1	TRBV5-1	TRBD1
TGTGCCAGCAGTTCTACCAGGGGAATTGGTAGTAACACTGAAGCTTTCTTT	CASSSTRGIGSNTEAFF	NA	TRBJ1-1	TRBV7-6	NA
TGTGCCAGCAGTTACGGGGAAAGCGGGGAGCTGTTTTTT	CASSYGESGELFF	NA	TRBJ2-2	TRBV5-4	NA
TGTGCCAGCAGGGCCGGGACAGGGGATTCATACGAGCAGTACTTC	CASRAGTGDSYEQYF	NA	TRBJ2-7	TRBV7-9	TRBD1
TGTGCCAGCAGCCAGTATTCTCAGGGGGCGGGTGGCTACACCTTC	CASSQYSQGAGGYTF	NA	TRBJ1-2	TRBV4-2	TRBD1
TGTGCCAGCAGCAGTGAACAGGGATCCGGCTACACCTTC	CASSSEQGSGYTF	NA	TRBJ1-2	TRBV5-6	NA
TGTGCCTGGAGTCTTGGGACAGCGAACACTGAAGCTTTCTTT	CAWSLGTANTEAFF	NA	TRBJ1-1	TRBV30	TRBD1
TGTTCCAGCAGCCCACGGGACTACGAGCAGTACTTC	CSSSPRDYEQYF	NA	TRBJ2-7	TRBV7-9	NA
TGTGCCAGCAGTTTGGGGGCGAGAAATGAAAAACTGTTTTTT	CASSLGARNEKLFF	NA	TRBJ1-4	TRBV28	NA
TGTGCCAGCAGTATACAGGGTTGTCAGCCCCAGCATTTT	CASSIQGCQPQHF	NA	TRBJ1-5	TRBV21-1	NA
TGTGCCAGCAGCTTCTCGGAGTGGGAGCAGTACTTC	CASSFSEWEQYF	NA	TRBJ2-7	TRBV7-9	NA
TGTGCCAGCTCACTCGCGACAGGGGAGAACACTGAAGCTTTCTTT	CASSLATGENTEAFF	NA	TRBJ1-1	TRBV18	TRBD1
TGTGCCAGTAGTAGACAGAACACTGAAGCTTTCTTT	CASSRQNTEAFF	medium-sized	TRBJ1-1	TRBV19	NA
TGTGCCATGGCAGGGGTTAGGGACTACTCTGGGGCCAACGTCCTGACTTTC	CAMAGVRDYSGANVLTF	once	TRBJ2-6	TRBV2	NA
TGCGCCAGCAGCCTTGGGGGAATAGCGGGACGCTACGAGCAGTACTTC	CASSLGGIAGRYEQYF	NA	TRBJ2-7	TRBV4-1	TRBD2
TGTGCCAGCAGTTTCAGAAGCGGGGGGGACCGCGGGGAGCTGTTTTTT	CASSFRSGGDRGELFF	NA	TRBJ2-2	TRBV27	TRBD2
TGTGCCAGCAGCTCACAGGGGAGTAACTATGGCTACACCTTC	CASSSQGSNYGYTF	NA	TRBJ1-2	TRBV5-6	TRBD1